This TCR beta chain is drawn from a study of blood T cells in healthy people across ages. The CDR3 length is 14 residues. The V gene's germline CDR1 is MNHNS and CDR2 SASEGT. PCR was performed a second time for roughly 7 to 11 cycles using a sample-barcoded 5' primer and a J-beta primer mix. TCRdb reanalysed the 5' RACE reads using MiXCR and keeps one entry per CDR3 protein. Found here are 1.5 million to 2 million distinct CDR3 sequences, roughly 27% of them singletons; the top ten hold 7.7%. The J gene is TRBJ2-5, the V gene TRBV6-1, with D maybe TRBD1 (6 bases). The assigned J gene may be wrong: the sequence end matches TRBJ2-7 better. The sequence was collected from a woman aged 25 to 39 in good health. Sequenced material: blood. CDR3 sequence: CASSPGHMIYEQYF. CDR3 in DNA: TGTGCCAGCTCCCCGGGACACATGATCTACGAGCAGTACTTC.